The 2 T cell receptor beta chains given below trace back to one sample, sequenced in a study of metastatic and nonmetastatic thyroid tumors. There were no patients who had received any treatment before thyroid surgery. Via MiXCR, TCRdb re-called the PCR reads. Among 20,000 to 25,000 clones listed, approximately 25% were seen once. Input material: tumor tissue. The receptors shown here come from a female donor with papillary thyroid cancer or a benign thyroid nodule (not recorded which). Some clones in this sample may be carry-over from other donors' samples.

This clone was seen ten or more times. The rearrangement links TRBV2 to TRBJ1-1, with unresolved D. The ends were cut back, 10 bases at V and 3 bases at J, with 24 bases in the middle. CDR3 size: 16 residues. Germline-derived CDR1 and CDR2 are SNHLY and FYNNEI. The CDR3 loop reads CATKDGDLGRYTEAFF. The CDR3 nucleotides read TGTGCCACCAAGGATGGGGATCTGGGTAGGTACACTGAAGCTTTCTTT.

In this sample, this clone turned up many times. This rearrangement joins TRBV30 to TRBJ1-1; perhaps TRBD1 as D (6 bases). Trimming took 2 bases from V and 1 from J, leaving 8 bases between them. In germline, CDR1 is GTSNPN, CDR2 SVGIG (reference sequence). CDR3 length equals 13 residues. CDR3: CAWSRTANTEAFF. The CDR3 DNA sequence: TGTGCCTGGAGTCGGACAGCGAACACTGAAGCTTTCTTT.